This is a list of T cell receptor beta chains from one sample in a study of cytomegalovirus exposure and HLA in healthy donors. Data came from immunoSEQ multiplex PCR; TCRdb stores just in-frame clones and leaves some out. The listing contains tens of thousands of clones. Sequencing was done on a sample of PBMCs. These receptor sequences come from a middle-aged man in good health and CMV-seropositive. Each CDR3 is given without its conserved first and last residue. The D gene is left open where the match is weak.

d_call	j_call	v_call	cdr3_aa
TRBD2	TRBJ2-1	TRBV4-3	ASSPGLGLYNEQF
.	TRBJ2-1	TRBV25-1	ASQFGGRDDEQF
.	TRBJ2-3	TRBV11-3	ASSLSGDTQY
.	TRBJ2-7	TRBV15	ATSSLGAFLEQY
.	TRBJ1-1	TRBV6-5	ASSPPQGNTEAF
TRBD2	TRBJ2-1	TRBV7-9	ASSYGLAGVNEQF
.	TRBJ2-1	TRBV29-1	SVELARYNEQF
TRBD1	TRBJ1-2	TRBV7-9	ASTVDRDNGYT
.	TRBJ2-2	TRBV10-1	ASSDDSRDTGELF
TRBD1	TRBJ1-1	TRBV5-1	ASTGTGSSTEAF
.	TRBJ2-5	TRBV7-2	ASSPRLRQETQY
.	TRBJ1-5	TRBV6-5	ASSTGNNQPQH
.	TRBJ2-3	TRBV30	AWSVNEISTDTQY
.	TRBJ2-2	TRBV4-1	ASSQARATNTGELF
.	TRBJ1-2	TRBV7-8	ASSFDSNYGYT
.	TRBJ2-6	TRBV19	ASRDFSGANVLT
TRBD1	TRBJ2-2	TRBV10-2	ASWTGTGELF
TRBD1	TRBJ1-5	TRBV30	ASTTGQGDQPQH
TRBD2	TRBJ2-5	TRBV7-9	ASSLAGTSGRLQRTQY
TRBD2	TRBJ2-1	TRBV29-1	SDHRPSGRSNEQF
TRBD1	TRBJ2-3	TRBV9	ASSVADRARTDTQY
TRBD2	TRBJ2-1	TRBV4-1	ASSPGGTSGNNNEQF
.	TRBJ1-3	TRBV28	ASSPYPDTSSGNTIY